Below are 27 T cell receptor beta chains sequenced from a single sample in a study of TIL therapy for anti-PD-1-resistant metastatic lung cancer. The immunoSEQ assay was v3. Profiling relied on immunoSEQ multiplex PCR, and the TCRdb table lists in-frame clones only, not all of them. The sample has about 52,000 clones, around three quarters seen once. Time point of the sample: pre-treatment sample, taken before nivolumab and TIL therapy. Sequences were derived from blood, sampled at baseline. These receptor sequences come from a woman aged 25-85 years with non-small cell lung cancer.

V gene TRBV25-1 combines with J gene TRBJ1-3; possible D gene TRBD1, 6 bases. The V gene lost 2 bases and the J gene lost 10 bases, with 15 bases spanning the gap. The CDR3 covers 14 residues. Germline V CDR1 and CDR2: MGHDK, SYGVNS. The CDR3 is CASSEGGGGRTIYF. DNA for the CDR3: TGTGCCAGCAGTGAAGGGGGAGGGGGAAGGACCATATATTTT.

The chain is built from TRBV7-6 and TRBJ2-5; D call uncertain. The CDR3 is made up of 14 amino acids. CDR1 and CDR2 from the germline V gene are SGHVS and FNYEAQ. The V and J ends lost 5 bases and 2 bases respectively, with 12 bases between them. CDR3 in amino acids: CASSLITLQETQYF. The CDR3 DNA reads TGTGCCAGCAGCCTTATTACCCTTCAAGAGACCCAGTACTTC.

The CDR3 loop reads CASGQAQKGNEKLFF. The CDR3 nucleotides read TGTGCCAGCGGACAGGCACAGAAGGGGAATGAAAAACTGTTTTTT. J is TRBJ1-4 and V is TRBV25-1, with 7 bases fitting TRBD1. Germline loops: CDR1 MGHDK, CDR2 SYGVNS. CDR3 size: 15 residues. V lost 8 bases to trimming and J lost 5 bases; unmatched junction nucleotides: 11.

The chain joins TRBV6-1 to TRBJ1-1; D is ambiguous. Germline CDR1 reads MNHNS; CDR2 reads SASEGT. Trimming removed 5 bases at V and 3 bases at J, with 4 bases between. The CDR3 is 11 residues long. This CDR3 is CASSLYTEAFF. CDR3 sequence (DNA): TGTGCCAGCAGTTTATACACTGAAGCTTTCTTT.

This clone came up once. The chain has TRBV20-1 and TRBJ1-2; 10 nucleotides align to TRBD1. CDR1 and CDR2 from the germline V gene are DFQATT and SNEGSKA (reference sequence). This CDR3 is built from 10 residues. The CDR3 DNA reads as TGCAGGGGGACAGGGGATGGCTACACCTTC. It translates to CRGTGDGYTF.

This chain uses TRBV7-6 with TRBJ2-7; D is uncertain. In germline, CDR1 is SGHVS, CDR2 FNYEAQ. Trimming took off 1 base at V and 5 bases at J, with 9 bases between the two ends. CDR3 length equals 13 residues. CDR3 DNA: TGTGCCAGCAGCTTAGTGGGTGCTGACGAGCAGTACTTC. Translation: CASSLVGADEQYF.

The V call is TRBV25-1, the J call TRBJ2-5; 8 nucleotides align to TRBD2. Germline V gene sequence: CDR1 MGHDK, CDR2 SYGVNS. Germline trimming cut 2 bases from V and 2 bases from J; bases unmatched to any gene: 7. The CDR3 runs to 16 residues. CDR3 nucleotide sequence: TGTGCCAGCAGTGAAGGGGGGAGCGGGAGACAAGAGACCCAGTACTTC. Translation: CASSEGGSGRQETQYF.

V is TRBV15 and J is TRBJ1-4; D is unresolved. The CDR3 runs to 14 residues. Germline V lookup: CDR1 LNHNV, CDR2 YYDKDF (reference sequence). Deletions cut 0 bases from V and 0 bases from J, with 2 bases between. The CDR3 nucleotides read TGTGCCACCAGCAGAGATTCAACTAATGAAAAACTGTTTTTT. Translation gives CATSRDSTNEKLFF.

The rearrangement joins TRBV6-5 to TRBJ1-1, with D possibly being TRBD1 (6 bases). In germline, CDR1 is MNHEY, CDR2 SVGAGI. This CDR3 region has 13 residues. V dropped 6 bases and J dropped 10 bases, with 18 bases sitting between them. The CDR3 DNA is TGTGCCAGCAGCCCCGGGGGAGGGGGTCGAGCTTTCTTT. This encodes CASSPGGGGRAFF.

A single count supports this clone. V usage is TRBV30 and J usage is TRBJ2-6, with 9 bases matching TRBD1. CDR3 size: 17 residues. V shed 2 bases and J 4 bases; nucleotides not matched to a gene: 9. Germline V gene lookup returns CDR1 GTSNPN and CDR2 SVGIG (reference sequence). CDR3 in DNA: TGTGCCTGGAGTAAAACAGGGGGCGCCCCAGGGGCCAACGTCCTGACTTTC. Protein product: CAWSKTGGAPGANVLTF.

This clone was seen only once. This sequence joins TRBV18 and TRBJ1-2, with TRBD1 identical over 8 bases. Per germline, CDR1 KGHSH and CDR2 LQKENI. There are 13 residues in the CDR3. The V gene end was trimmed by 3 bases and the J gene end by 6 bases; junction bases not matched to a gene: 3. CDR3 residues: CASSPQGANGYTF. The CDR3 nucleotides read TGTGCCAGCTCACCCCAGGGGGCAAATGGCTACACCTTC.

The rearrangement joins TRBV9 to TRBJ2-1; 9 positions match TRBD1. The CDR3 loop spans 18 amino acids. Unmatched junction bases numbered 15, after V lost 4 bases and J lost 4 bases. The V gene's germline CDR1 is SGDLS and CDR2 YYNGEE. This chain's CDR3 is CASSITGGVPSFYNEQFF. Here the CDR3 DNA reads TGTGCCAGCAGCATCACAGGGGGCGTCCCGTCTTTTTACAATGAGCAGTTCTTC.

This clone was seen a handful of times. This chain joins TRBV11-2 and TRBJ1-1; D gene uncertain. The CDR3 has 15 amino acids. CDR1 and CDR2 (germline): SGHAT, FQNNGV. The V end lost 5 bases, the J end lost 7 bases, and 20 bases lay between the germline ends. In nucleotides, the CDR3 is TGTGCCAGCAGCCCCCTAGGGCAGGCAACCCATGAAGCTTTCTTT. It yields the protein CASSPLGQATHEAFF. Full variable domain (rest looked up from reference TRBV11-2 and TRBJ1-1): EAGVAQSPRYKIIEKRQSVAFWCNPISGHATLYWYQQILGQGPKLLIQFQNNGVVDDSQLPKDRFSAERLKGVDSTLKIQPAKLEDSAVYLCASSPLGQATHEAFFGQGTRLTVV.

The chain links TRBV6-6 to TRBJ2-7; 9 bases are a match to TRBD1. Germline V gene lookup returns CDR1 MNHNY and CDR2 SVGAGI (reference sequence). This CDR3 spans 15 amino acids. J gave up 4 bases and V 11 bases, and 15 bases lay outside the gene matches. CDR3 in DNA: TGTGCCTCCTGTGGGACAGGGAAGGGTTCATACGAGCAGTACTTC. Translated, it gives CASCGTGKGSYEQYF.

V and J are TRBV2 and TRBJ2-2; 7 positions match TRBD1. The germline V gene has CDR1 SNHLY and CDR2 FYNNEI. With 6 bases clipped from V and 1 base from J, the junction kept 5 bases outside the gene matches. This CDR3 contains 15 residues. The chain's CDR3 is CASRYRGVNTGELFF. CDR3 coding DNA: TGTGCCAGCAGGTACAGGGGAGTGAACACCGGGGAGCTGTTTTTT.

The chain recombines TRBV2 with TRBJ1-2; tentatively, D is TRBD1 (5 bases). The CDR3 length is 13 residues. Trimming shortened V by 4 bases and J by 3 bases, and 9 bases separated the two germline ends. In germline, CDR1 is SNHLY, CDR2 FYNNEI. The CDR3 coding sequence is TGTGCCAGCAGTGGAGACAGCTACTATGGCTACACCTTC. It yields the protein CASSGDSYYGYTF.

The chain recombines TRBV7-3 with TRBJ2-5, with D perhaps matching TRBD1 (5 bases). The V end was cut by 5 bases, the J end by 3 bases, with 16 bases between. In germline, CDR1 is SGHTA, CDR2 FQGTGA. CDR3 size: 15 residues. The CDR3 reads CASSLTRDSKETQYF. CDR3 nucleotides: TGTGCCAGCAGCCTTACTCGAGACAGCAAAGAGACCCAGTACTTC.

The chain has TRBV6-4 and TRBJ2-1; 13 nucleotides agree with TRBD2. Germline V CDR1 and CDR2: MRHNA, SNTAGT. With 3 bases clipped from V and 6 bases from J, the junction kept 5 bases outside the gene matches. The CDR3 length is 16 residues. The CDR3 protein is CASSEVGLAGPNEQFF. The CDR3 coding sequence is TGTGCCAGCAGTGAAGTGGGACTAGCGGGACCCAATGAGCAGTTCTTC.

The chain employs TRBV6-5 and TRBJ2-5; maybe TRBD2 (6 bases). The CDR3 loop spans 13 amino acids. Trimming shortened V by 5 bases and J by 4 bases, and 11 bases separated the two germline ends. Germline CDR1 reads MNHEY; CDR2 reads SVGAGI. DNA of the CDR3: TGTGCCAGCAGTCAGGGACTCGGAGAGACCCAGTACTTC. Translated, it gives CASSQGLGETQYF.

The chain has TRBV7-9 and TRBJ2-3; either TRBD1 or TRBD2 may fit D (6 bases each). The CDR3 consists of 12 residues. Germline V gene data show CDR1 as SEHNR and CDR2 as FQNEAQ (reference sequence). With 5 bases removed from V and 6 bases from J, the gap between germline ends came to 9 bases. CDR3: CASSRGGDTQYF. The CDR3 DNA reads TGTGCCAGCAGCCGAGGGGGGGATACGCAGTATTTT.

The chain combines TRBV6-1 with TRBJ1-2; D gene uncertain. CDR1 is MNHNS and CDR2 is SASEGT in the germline V gene. V gave up 1 base and J gave up 0 bases, with 9 bases separating them. This CDR3 has 15 residues. CDR3 in amino acids: CASSEGPTTNYGYTF. As DNA, the CDR3 is TGTGCCAGCAGTGAAGGCCCGACGACTAACTATGGCTACACCTTC.

In this sample, this clone turned up a few times. The chain uses TRBV18 and TRBJ1-1; 9 bases match TRBD1. V was clipped by 4 bases and J by 1 base; unmatched bases: 1. The CDR3 is made up of 14 amino acids. The germline gives CDR1 KGHSH, CDR2 LQKENI. CDR3 amino acids: CASSRTGANTEAFF. The CDR3 DNA reads as TGTGCCAGCTCACGGACAGGGGCGAACACTGAAGCTTTCTTT.

This clone was picked up a small number of times. The chain couples TRBV25-1 to TRBJ1-1; D uncertain. This CDR3 is 13 amino acids long. CDR1 is MGHDK, CDR2 SYGVNS, per germline. V was clipped by 6 bases and J by 11 bases, with 19 bases between them. CDR3 DNA: TGTGCCAGCAGAGAAGATTGGAGCCAGGTGGCTTTCTTT. It translates to CASREDWSQVAFF.

V and J are TRBV6-5 and TRBJ2-1, with TRBD2 as a possible D gene (5 bases). This CDR3 is built from 16 residues. V was shortened by 0 bases and J by 5 bases, with 14 bases between the two germline ends. Germline V lookup: CDR1 MNHEY, CDR2 SVGAGI. DNA of the CDR3: TGTGCCAGCAGTTACTCAGGACTCGCCGCTAACAATGAGCAGTTCTTC. Residues: CASSYSGLAANNEQFF.

V usage is TRBV5-1 and J usage is TRBJ2-1; 9 nucleotides line up with TRBD2. Germline V gene data show CDR1 as SGHRS and CDR2 as YFSETQ. This CDR3 region has 16 residues. V lost 3 bases and J lost 4; bases outside the gene matches: 8. CDR3 sequence: CASSSQAGGPYNEQFF. Here the CDR3 DNA reads TGCGCCAGCAGCTCTCAAGCGGGAGGCCCTTACAATGAGCAGTTCTTC.

This chain joins TRBV10-3 and TRBJ2-7, with 7 bases fitting TRBD2. The CDR3 sequence is 16 residues long. V shed 4 bases, J shed 5 bases, and the junction held 14 bases outside the gene matches. Per germline, CDR1 ENHRY and CDR2 SYGVKD. The CDR3 sequence is CAISVGEGQGSHEQYF. CDR3 coding DNA: TGTGCCATCAGTGTCGGGGAGGGCCAGGGTTCCCACGAGCAGTACTTC.

V usage is TRBV2 and J usage is TRBJ2-7; D not certain. This CDR3 has 13 amino acids. Trimming removed 2 bases from V and 9 bases from J, with 14 bases in between. Germline CDR1 is SNHLY and CDR2 is FYNNEI. For the CDR3, the DNA is TGTGCCAGCAGTGAACAAGGTACCGCCGGGCAGTACTTC. It translates to CASSEQGTAGQYF.